The rows below give T cell receptor beta chains drawn from one sample of a study of T cells after yellow fever vaccination. A single record per CDR3 protein comes from TCRdb applying MiXCR to the 5' RACE reads. This table holds over 100,000 distinct CDR3 sequences, around 8.6% found once. Sequencing used CD8+ T cells sorted from PBMCs, obtained 45 days after the yellow fever booster vaccination. The receptor source for this set is a man under 40 who received the YFV17D yellow fever vaccine. Both conserved end residues are part of each CDR3. D genes are given only for firm matches. Expanded clones get a size class; other rows say once, few or many, or leave the size out.

j_call | clone_size | v_call | d_call | cdr3_aa | cdr3_nt
TRBJ2-1 | . | TRBV6-5 | TRBD2 | CASSYVAGGPLHNEQFF | TGTGCCAGCAGTTACGTAGCGGGAGGGCCTCTACACAATGAGCAGTTCTTC
TRBJ2-1 | many | TRBV7-9 | . | CASSPPYSSLTYNEQFF | TGTGCCAGCAGCCCGCCCTACAGCTCCCTAACCTACAATGAGCAGTTCTTC
TRBJ1-1 | many | TRBV7-6 | . | CASSLLVPEAFF | TGTGCCAGCAGCTTATTAGTCCCTGAAGCTTTCTTT
TRBJ2-2 | many | TRBV12-3/TRBV12-4 | . | CASSLSGELFF | TGTGCCAGCAGTTTGTCCGGGGAGCTGTTTTTT
TRBJ2-2 | many | TRBV15 | TRBD1 | CATSSSQGTGELFF | TGTGCCACCAGCAGTTCACAGGGGACCGGGGAGCTGTTTTTT
TRBJ2-5 | many | TRBV7-2 | TRBD2 | CASSFTSGPQETQYF | TGTGCCAGCAGCTTCACTAGCGGGCCCCAAGAGACCCAGTACTTC
TRBJ2-7 | many | TRBV7-2 | TRBD2 | CATTLAGGTYEQYF | TGTGCCACCACTCTAGCGGGAGGAACCTACGAGCAGTACTTC
TRBJ2-2 | many | TRBV30 | TRBD1 | CAWNRGGGELFF | TGTGCCTGGAACAGGGGCGGCGGGGAGCTGTTTTTT
TRBJ2-7 | many | TRBV27 | . | CASSLSGLIIGSYEQYF | TGTGCCAGCAGTTTGTCCGGACTAATCATAGGATCATACGAGCAGTACTTC
TRBJ2-7 | many | TRBV7-8 | TRBD2 | CASSYRDYDYEQYF | TGTGCCAGCAGCTACCGGGACTACGACTACGAGCAGTACTTC
TRBJ2-7 | few | TRBV27 | TRBD2 | CASIDLAGDSYEQYF | TGTGCCAGCATCGACCTAGCGGGAGACTCCTACGAGCAGTACTTC
TRBJ2-1 | many | TRBV6-2/TRBV6-3 | . | CASRPLSSYNEQFF | TGTGCCAGCAGACCCCTGAGCTCCTACAATGAGCAGTTCTTC
TRBJ1-5 | many | TRBV5-1 | . | CASSLESGPNQPQHF | TGCGCCAGCAGCTTGGAATCAGGGCCCAATCAGCCCCAGCATTTT
TRBJ2-5 | . | TRBV25-1 | TRBD2 | CASSEYFGLAEAEAETQYF | TGTGCCAGCAGTGAATACTTCGGGCTAGCGGAGGCGGAGGCAGAGACCCAGTACTTC
TRBJ2-3 | many | TRBV7-9 | . | CASSWGLRREDTQYF | TGTGCCAGCAGTTGGGGACTGCGAAGAGAAGATACGCAGTATTTT
TRBJ2-2 | many | TRBV5-1 | . | CASSSIGELFF | TGCGCCAGCAGCTCGATCGGGGAGCTGTTTTTT
TRBJ2-1 | . | TRBV4-3 | TRBD2 | CASSQEGTSGSHEQFF | TGCGCCAGCAGCCAAGAGGGCACTAGCGGGAGTCATGAGCAGTTCTTC
TRBJ2-7 | many | TRBV29-1 | TRBD1 | CSVEDRDRGSYEQYF | TGCAGCGTTGAGGACCGTGACAGGGGGTCCTACGAGCAGTACTTC